This passage covers 16 T cell receptor beta chains from one sample sequenced in a study of technical replicates of blood from a few donors (TCRdb year 2017). The library was generated by the immunoSEQ multiplex PCR assay. Not all clones reach the TCRdb copy of this immuneACCESS table, which keeps in-frame sequences only. Checked studies attribute under half of the gap to unresolved V genes and leave the rest unexplained. In all, the sample holds tens of thousands of clones, and over 95% of those were seen once. The ten most abundant clones make up 0.3% to 0.45% of the sample. The sample taken for sequencing was T cells isolated from PBMCs. The receptors here all came from a human donor in good health.

The chain carries TRBV11-2 and TRBJ2-4; D not resolved. Germline CDR1 is SGHAT and CDR2 is FQNNGV. The CDR3 extends over 15 amino acids. Deletions cut 5 bases from V and 0 bases from J, with 11 bases between. DNA for the CDR3: TGTGCCAGCAGCCCGTGGCCGTTAGCCAAAAACATTCAGTACTTC. This gives the protein CASSPWPLAKNIQYF.

V usage is TRBV4-2 and J usage is TRBJ2-3; 10 bases fit TRBD2. Germline CDR1 is LGHNA and CDR2 is YNFKEQ. The V segment lost 5 bases and the J segment 2 bases; nucleotides outside the gene matches: 7. The CDR3 spans 16 residues. The CDR3 reads CASSFQAGGNTDTQYF. As DNA, the CDR3 is TGTGCCAGCAGCTTCCAAGCGGGAGGGAACACAGATACGCAGTATTTT.

The chain carries TRBV4-3 and TRBJ2-2; a possible D gene is TRBD2 (6 bases). CDR3 length: 15 amino acids. Germline CDR1 reads LGHNA; CDR2 reads YSLEER. Trimming removed 0 bases from V and 6 bases from J, with 11 bases in between. For the CDR3, the DNA is TGCGCCAGCAGCCAAGAGGAGGGCGTCGCCGGGGAGCTGTTTTTT. This encodes CASSQEEGVAGELFF.

The V and J genes are TRBV6-6 and TRBJ2-7; a weak D match, TRBD2 (5 bases). The CDR3 extends over 15 amino acids. The V gene lost 2 bases and the J gene lost 2 bases, with 13 bases spanning the gap. The V gene's germline CDR1 is MNHNY and CDR2 SVGAGI (reference sequence). CDR3 loop: CASSYERILTYEQYF. CDR3 coding DNA: TGTGCCAGCAGTTACGAGCGGATTTTGACCTACGAGCAGTACTTC.

The genes are TRBV28 and TRBJ2-7; TRBD1 might be the D (5 bases). Trimming took off 7 bases at V and 3 bases at J, with 19 bases between the two ends. This CDR3 spans 15 amino acids. The germline gives CDR1 MDHEN, CDR2 SYDVKM. This CDR3 reads CASTAGAASLYEQYF. CDR3 DNA: TGTGCCAGCACCGCTGGGGCAGCTTCTCTCTACGAGCAGTACTTC.

V is TRBV28 and J is TRBJ2-7; D gene unclear. This CDR3 region has 11 residues. V lost 8 bases, J lost 0 bases, and 5 bases lay in between. In germline, CDR1 is MDHEN, CDR2 SYDVKM. The CDR3 reads CASSSSYEQYF. CDR3 DNA sequence: TGTGCCAGCTCCAGCTCCTACGAGCAGTACTTC.

This clone was seen just once. V is TRBV5-1 and J is TRBJ2-1; D gene ambiguous. The V gene lost 5 bases and the J gene lost 7 bases, with 10 bases spanning the gap. There are 12 residues in the CDR3. Germline-derived CDR1 and CDR2 are SGHRS and YFSETQ. The CDR3: CASSEVPNEQFF. In nucleotides, the CDR3 is TGCGCCAGCAGTGAGGTTCCAAATGAGCAGTTCTTC.

This chain joins TRBV6-1 and TRBJ1-1, with D tentatively TRBD1 (5 bases). Germline V gives CDR1 MNHNS, CDR2 SASEGT. The CDR3 has 15 amino acids. Trimming took off 3 bases at V and 5 bases at J, with 16 bases between the two ends. Here the CDR3 DNA reads TGTGCCAGCAGTGATCCTATACAGGTCCGGACTGAAGCTTTCTTT. This translates into CASSDPIQVRTEAFF.

V and J are TRBV19 and TRBJ2-5, with a tentative D call TRBD2 (5 bases). Between the trimmed V and J ends, which lost 5 bases and 4 bases, there was a span of 17 bases. This CDR3 region has 15 residues. The germline V gene encodes CDR1 LNHDA and CDR2 SQIVND (reference sequence). The CDR3 sequence is CASSPPMGSGETQYF. In DNA form, the CDR3 reads TGTGCCAGTAGTCCACCGATGGGCAGCGGAGAGACCCAGTACTTC.

J is TRBJ2-7 and V is TRBV2; 10 bases are shared with TRBD1. V lost 4 bases and J lost 2; bases outside the gene matches: 2. This CDR3 spans 14 amino acids. Germline loops: CDR1 SNHLY, CDR2 FYNNEI. CDR3 coding DNA: TGTGCCAGCAGTGGCGGACAGGGGGCCTACGAGCAGTACTTC. Its translation: CASSGGQGAYEQYF.

The chain joins TRBV7-9 to TRBJ2-1, with D perhaps matching TRBD1 (5 bases). The CDR3 runs 14 residues. From germline, CDR1 is SEHNR and CDR2 FQNEAQ (reference sequence). The V end lost 1 base, the J end lost 2 bases, and 6 bases lay between the germline ends. CDR3 residues: CASSLVTAYNEQFF. The CDR3 DNA reads TGTGCCAGCAGCTTAGTGACAGCCTACAATGAGCAGTTCTTC.

The rearrangement uses TRBV6-5 and TRBJ2-7; 10 bases align to TRBD2. Unmatched junction bases numbered 6, after V lost 4 bases and J lost 3 bases. Germline loops: CDR1 MNHEY, CDR2 SVGAGI. There are 15 residues in the CDR3. The CDR3 is CASSLSAGGIYEQYF. The CDR3 region has the DNA TGTGCCAGCAGTTTATCAGCGGGAGGGATCTACGAGCAGTACTTC.

The chain employs TRBV7-8 and TRBJ2-7, with D perhaps TRBD1 (7 bases). This CDR3 comprises 21 residues. Deletions cut 2 bases from V and 4 bases from J, with 33 bases between. Germline V gives CDR1 SGHVS, CDR2 FQNEAQ. The CDR3 sequence: CASSLIGRGEDFYGSEYEQYF. The CDR3 DNA reads TGTGCCAGCAGCTTAATTGGCAGGGGGGAAGACTTCTACGGGAGTGAATACGAGCAGTACTTC.

V gene TRBV27 combines with J gene TRBJ2-1; 8 bases align to TRBD2. Germline V gives CDR1 MNHEY, CDR2 SMNVEV (reference sequence). V lost 6 bases and J lost 8; bases outside the gene matches: 9. The CDR3 has 14 amino acids. DNA of the CDR3: TGTGCCAGCAGCGAAGGACTAGCTGTCGATGAGCAGTTCTTC. This translates into CASSEGLAVDEQFF.

V gene TRBV4-1 combines with J gene TRBJ1-2; 7 bases are shared with TRBD1. This CDR3 comprises 14 residues. Germline CDR1 reads MGHRA; CDR2 reads YSYEKL. Losses at the gene ends were 3 bases for V and 5 bases for J; bases not matched to a gene: 6. CDR3 region: CASSQETGTYGYTF. Written as DNA, the CDR3 is TGCGCCAGCAGCCAGGAGACAGGGACTTATGGCTACACCTTC.

The table lists this clone with a count of one. The chain recombines TRBV18 with TRBJ1-4; no reliable D call. Germline-derived CDR1 and CDR2 are KGHSH and LQKENI. This CDR3 is 16 amino acids long. Between the trimmed V and J ends, which lost 5 bases and 2 bases, there was a span of 15 bases. The CDR3 coding sequence is TGTGCCAGCTCAGCCGGTACAGCAACGACTAATGAAAAACTGTTTTTT. As protein: CASSAGTATTNEKLFF.